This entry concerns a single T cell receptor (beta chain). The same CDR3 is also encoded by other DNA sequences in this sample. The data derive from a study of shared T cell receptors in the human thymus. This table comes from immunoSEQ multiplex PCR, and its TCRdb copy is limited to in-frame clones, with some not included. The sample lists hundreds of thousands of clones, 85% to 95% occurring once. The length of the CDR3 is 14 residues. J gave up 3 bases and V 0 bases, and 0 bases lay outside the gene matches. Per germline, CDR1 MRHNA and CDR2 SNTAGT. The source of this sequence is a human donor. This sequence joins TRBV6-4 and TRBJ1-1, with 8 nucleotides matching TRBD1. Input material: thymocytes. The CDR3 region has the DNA TGTGCCAGCAGTGACTCGGGACAGGACACTGAAGCTTTCTTT. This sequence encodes CASSDSGQDTEAFF.